This T cell receptor (beta chain) was retrieved from a study of blood T cell repertoires in COVID-19. Overall study: Samples representing acute and convalescent COVID-19 were sourced from the United States, Italy and Spain.

Per the study methods: By means of reference gene primer amplification, nucleated cell counts were estimated. Libraries were prepared by immunoSEQ multiplex PCR; TCRdb keeps only in-frame clonotypes and omits some of them. V, J and clone size were drawn from that table, and D and trimming were deduced from the DNA. The data hold more than 150,000 clones, with around four fifths observed a single time. This clone was seen a single time. Material for sequencing was peripheral blood. This clonotype originated in a woman aged 30 to 39 with acute or convalescent COVID-19.

CDR3 DNA: TGTGCCAGCAGCGAGGGCACCGGGGAGCTGTTTTTT. It encodes CASSEGTGELFF. The rearrangement joins TRBV28 to TRBJ2-2, with D possibly being TRBD2 (5 bases). Germline CDR1 reads MDHEN; CDR2 reads SYDVKM. V was shortened by 6 bases and J by 4 bases, with 6 bases between the two germline ends. The CDR3 has 12 residues.